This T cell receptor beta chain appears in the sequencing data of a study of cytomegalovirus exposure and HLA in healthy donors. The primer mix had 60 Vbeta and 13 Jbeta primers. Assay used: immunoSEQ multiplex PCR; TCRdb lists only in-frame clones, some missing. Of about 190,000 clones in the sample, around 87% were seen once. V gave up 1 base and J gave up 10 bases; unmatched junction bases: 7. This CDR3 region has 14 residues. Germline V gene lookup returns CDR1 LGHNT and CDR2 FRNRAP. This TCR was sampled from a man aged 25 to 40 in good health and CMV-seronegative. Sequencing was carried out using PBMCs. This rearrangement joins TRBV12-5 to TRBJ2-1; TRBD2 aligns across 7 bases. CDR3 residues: CASGLGGSLGEQFF. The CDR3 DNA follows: TGTGCTAGTGGTTTGGGCGGGAGTCTTGGGGAGCAGTTCTTC.